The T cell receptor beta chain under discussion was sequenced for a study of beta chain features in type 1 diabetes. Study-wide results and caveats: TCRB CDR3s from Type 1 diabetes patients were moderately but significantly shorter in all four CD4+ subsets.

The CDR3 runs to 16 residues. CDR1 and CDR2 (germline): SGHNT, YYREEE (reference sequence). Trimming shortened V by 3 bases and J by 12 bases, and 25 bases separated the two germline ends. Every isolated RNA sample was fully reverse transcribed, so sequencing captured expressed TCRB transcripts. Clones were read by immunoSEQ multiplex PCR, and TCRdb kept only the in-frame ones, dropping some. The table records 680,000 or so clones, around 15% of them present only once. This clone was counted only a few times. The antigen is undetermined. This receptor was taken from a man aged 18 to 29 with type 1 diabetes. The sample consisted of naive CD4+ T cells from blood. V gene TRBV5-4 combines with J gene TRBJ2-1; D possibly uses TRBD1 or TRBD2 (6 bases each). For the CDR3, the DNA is TGTGCCAGCAGCTCCATAGACAGGACTATTACAATGACGCAGTTCTTC. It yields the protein CASSSIDRTITMTQFF.